The present entry profiles one TCR beta chain with its context. Relative to the germline gene, one junction end is altered; a read error may explain this. Patients received nivolumab 3 mg/kg at weeks 1, 4, 7, 10, then fortnightly to week 26. The record originates from a study of ipilimumab plus nivolumab after autologous stem cell transplantation. Study overall: The DLBCL group included primary refractory and relapsed cases.

TCRdb keeps only in-frame clones here, not all; method: immunoSEQ multiplex PCR. The sample records 84,000 or so clones, 65% to 85% being singletons. Sequenced here: PBMCs, sampled in a trial of ipilimumab plus nivolumab as post-transplant consolidation. This TCR came from a male donor with diffuse large B-cell lymphoma.

The CDR3 bases are TGTGCCAGCACACCAGGGCTTAGCAATCAGCCCCAGCATTTT. Encoded protein: CASTPGLSNQPQHF. The V and J genes are TRBV18 and TRBJ1-5, with D perhaps matching TRBD1 (5 bases). The CDR3 runs 14 residues. In germline, CDR1 is KGHSH, CDR2 LQKENI.